This entry lists 25 T cell receptor beta chains sequenced from one sample in a study of brain metastases from non-small cell lung cancer (dated by TCRdb to 2018 to 2020). The method behind the library was the immunoSEQ multiplex PCR assay. Held by TCRdb, this immuneACCESS table contains in-frame sequences only and omits some clones. Under half of the omission traces to an unresolved V gene where checked; the cause of the rest is unknown. In this sample the table shows approximately 2,000 clones, about 85% of which occur a single time. The ten largest account for about 11% of the sample. Sequencing was carried out using tumor-adjacent normal tissue. These receptors all come from a donor at least 40 years old with non-small cell lung cancer.

V is TRBV16 and J is TRBJ2-5, with 10 bases matching TRBD2. The J call may be incorrect, as the DNA end agrees better with TRBJ2-7. CDR1 KGHSY and CDR2 FQNENV come from the germline V gene. This CDR3 contains 16 residues. CDR3 amino acids: CASSPLMSGGADEQYF. The CDR3 region has the DNA TGTGCCAGCAGCCCCCTTATGAGCGGGGGGGCCGACGAGCAGTACTTC.

The chain links TRBV6-4 to TRBJ1-5; D may be TRBD1 (6 bases). Trimming pared 10 bases from V and 0 bases from J, leaving 13 bases between. This CDR3 contains 14 residues. Germline loops: CDR1 MRHNA, CDR2 SNTAGT. Written as DNA, the CDR3 is TGTGCCATCACCGGGACAACTAGCAATCAGCCCCAGCATTTT. It is translated as CAITGTTSNQPQHF.

V is TRBV7-3 and J is TRBJ2-1; D is possibly TRBD2 (6 bases). CDR3 length equals 14 residues. Trimming took off 5 bases at V and 6 bases at J, with 14 bases between the two ends. The germline V gene has CDR1 SGHTA and CDR2 FQGTGA. The CDR3 here is CASSNSRGTNEQFF. The CDR3 DNA is TGTGCCAGCAGCAATTCCCGGGGGACCAATGAGCAGTTCTTC.

In DNA form, the CDR3 reads TGTGCCAGCAGAGAGTCACAGGACTCCTACGAGCAGTACTTC. It codes for CASRESQDSYEQYF. The chain carries TRBV28 and TRBJ2-7; TRBD1 is a possible D gene (5 bases). CDR3 length: 14 residues. Germline values: CDR1 MDHEN, CDR2 SYDVKM. V lost 6 bases and J lost 0, with 12 bases in between.

This clone was observed a single time. The J gene is TRBJ1-5, the V gene TRBV18, with 7 bases matching TRBD1. With 3 bases clipped from V and 7 bases from J, the junction kept 9 bases outside the gene matches. CDR3 size: 15 residues. The germline V gene encodes CDR1 KGHSH and CDR2 LQKENI. The CDR3 DNA sequence: TGTGCCAGCTCACCCCAGACAGGGATTGGGCAGCCCCAGCATTTT. Translating it yields CASSPQTGIGQPQHF.

The chain links TRBV5-1 to TRBJ1-5; a weak D match, TRBD1 (5 bases). V was pared by 1 base and J by 1 base, with 9 bases between. The CDR3 spans 15 residues. Germline V gives CDR1 SGHRS, CDR2 YFSETQ. CDR3 protein: CASSLTGKSNQPQHF. In nucleotides, the CDR3 is TGCGCCAGCAGCTTGACAGGTAAAAGCAATCAGCCCCAGCATTTT.

The V call is TRBV4-1, the J call TRBJ1-5; D gene unclear. Germline V lookup: CDR1 MGHRA, CDR2 YSYEKL. The CDR3 covers 14 residues. Trimming shortened V by 0 bases and J by 11 bases, and 14 bases separated the two germline ends. This CDR3 is CASSQETGSTSQHF. Written as DNA, the CDR3 is TGCGCCAGCAGCCAAGAAACGGGTTCAACTTCCCAGCATTTT.

Regarding this clone: The junction and the germline gene differ at one end; a read error may be behind it. This chain links TRBV6-5 with TRBJ1-2, with 9 bases identical to TRBD1. The CDR3 sequence is 14 residues long. Germline V gene sequence: CDR1 MNHEY, CDR2 SVGAGI. CDR3: CASGGTGSNYSYTF. The CDR3 coding sequence is TGTGCCTCGGGGGGGACAGGGAGTAACTATAGCTACACCTTC.

The chain couples TRBV6-5 to TRBJ2-7; D gene ambiguous. Trimming stripped 4 bases from V and 3 bases from J, with 10 bases between. CDR3 length: 13 residues. Looked up from germline, CDR1 is MNHEY and CDR2 is SVGAGI. CDR3 loop: CASSSHDNYEQYF. CDR3 coding DNA: TGTGCCAGCAGTTCGCATGATAACTACGAGCAGTACTTC.

The chain joins TRBV6-5 to TRBJ1-3; D remains ambiguous. CDR1 is MNHEY and CDR2 is SVGAGI in the germline V gene. The CDR3 has 12 residues. Trimming took 10 bases from V and 4 from J, leaving 11 bases between them. CDR3 nucleotide sequence: TGTGCCACCGGGGTAGGGGGAAACACCATATATTTT. Its protein is CATGVGGNTIYF.

J is TRBJ1-1 and V is TRBV15; D might be TRBD1 (5 bases). The CDR3 loop spans 14 amino acids. Trimming cost V 1 base and J 0 bases, with 6 bases left between them. Per the germline V gene, CDR1 is LNHNV and CDR2 is YYDKDF (reference sequence). CDR3 amino acids: CATSRGDVNTEAFF. The DNA for the CDR3 is TGTGCCACCAGCAGAGGGGACGTGAACACTGAAGCTTTCTTT.

The sample holds a few counts of this clone. This chain joins TRBV28 and TRBJ1-2; TRBD1 might be the D (6 bases). The CDR3 totals 18 residues. V dropped 2 bases and J dropped 1 base, with 20 bases sitting between them. Germline V gives CDR1 MDHEN, CDR2 SYDVKM. CDR3 region: CASSLVGDNLFHNYGYTF. Written as DNA, the CDR3 is TGTGCCAGCAGTTTAGTTGGGGACAACCTCTTCCATAACTATGGCTACACCTTC.

This chain links TRBV2 with TRBJ2-3; 7 bases match TRBD1. J was trimmed by 2 bases and V by 7 bases; bases with no gene match: 9. Germline V CDR1 and CDR2: SNHLY, FYNNEI. The CDR3 runs to 15 residues. The CDR3 protein is CASTEQGPSTDTQYF. CDR3 DNA: TGTGCCAGCACCGAACAGGGGCCATCCACAGATACGCAGTATTTT.

V gene TRBV14 combines with J gene TRBJ2-7; 8 bases line up with TRBD1. The germline gives CDR1 SGHDN, CDR2 FVKESK. The CDR3 is made up of 12 amino acids. After removal of 5 bases from V and 6 bases from J, the junction contained 3 bases not matched to a gene. The CDR3 here is CASSKDRVEQYF. The CDR3, as DNA: TGTGCCAGCAGCAAGGACAGGGTCGAGCAGTACTTC.

For this clone: The same CDR3 arises from other DNA sequences in this sample as well. This chain connects TRBV3-1 (or the pseudogene TRBV3-2) to TRBJ2-7; a weak D match, TRBD2 (5 bases). The germline V gene encodes CDR1 LGHDT and CDR2 YNNKEL (reference sequence). The CDR3 is 14 residues long. Trimming removed 0 bases at V and 4 bases at J, with 10 bases between. CDR3 amino acids: CASSQDSGGYEQYF. CDR3 nucleotide sequence: TGTGCCAGCAGCCAAGACTCCGGCGGGTACGAGCAGTACTTC.

The rearrangement uses TRBV28 and TRBJ2-3; D perhaps matches TRBD2 (6 bases). CDR1 is MDHEN, CDR2 SYDVKM, per germline. This CDR3 has 15 residues. Trimming cost V 3 bases and J 6 bases, with 16 bases left between them. Here the CDR3 reads CASSFPGTHGDTQYF. The CDR3 DNA reads TGTGCCAGCAGTTTCCCCGGGACTCACGGGGATACGCAGTATTTT.

V and J are TRBV6-6 and TRBJ1-1; D is undetermined. The germline gives CDR1 MNHNY, CDR2 SVGAGI (reference sequence). V was clipped by 7 bases and J by 3 bases, with 15 bases between them. This CDR3 spans 14 amino acids. CDR3 sequence reads: CASKDYIGDTEAFF. CDR3 sequence (DNA): TGTGCCAGCAAAGATTATATAGGCGACACTGAAGCTTTCTTT.

The chain carries TRBV7-9 and TRBJ2-7; 15 bases align to TRBD2. Germline CDR1 reads SEHNR; CDR2 reads FQNEAQ (reference sequence). This CDR3 is built from 15 residues. V lost 3 bases and J lost 3; bases outside the gene matches: 0. Here the CDR3 reads CASSLGLAGGYEQYF. CDR3 nucleotides: TGTGCCAGCAGCTTGGGACTAGCGGGGGGCTACGAGCAGTACTTC.

J is TRBJ1-3 and V is TRBV6-5, with D perhaps TRBD1 (5 bases). Trimming pared 4 bases from V and 3 bases from J, leaving 10 bases between. The CDR3 totals 14 residues. Germline-derived CDR1 and CDR2 are MNHEY and SVGAGI. Here the CDR3 DNA reads TGTGCCAGCAGTTTCGGTACAGGTGGAAACACCATATATTTT. Protein product: CASSFGTGGNTIYF.

The chain employs TRBV27 and TRBJ2-3, with TRBD1 matching over 9 bases. After removal of 8 bases from V and 5 bases from J, the junction contained 14 bases not matched to a gene. CDR1 MNHEY and CDR2 SMNVEV come from the germline V gene (reference sequence). This CDR3 has 16 residues. The CDR3 coding sequence is TGTGCCAGCTGTGATTTTCGGACAGGGGTGGGAGATACGCAGTATTTT. Protein sequence: CASCDFRTGVGDTQYF.

The rearrangement links TRBV6-5 to TRBJ1-6; perhaps TRBD1 as D (6 bases). The CDR3 runs to 14 residues. In germline, CDR1 is MNHEY, CDR2 SVGAGI. Trimming stripped 3 bases from V and 9 bases from J, with 12 bases between. The CDR3 sequence is CASSYRGAGSPLHF. In nucleotides, the CDR3 is TGTGCCAGCAGTTATCGGGGGGCAGGTTCACCCCTCCACTTT.

The chain has TRBV9 and TRBJ1-1; perhaps TRBD1 as D (5 bases). Per germline, CDR1 SGDLS and CDR2 YYNGEE. The CDR3 has 14 residues. The V end lost 2 bases, the J end lost 0 bases, and 8 bases lay between the germline ends. The CDR3 sequence is CASSVTGLNTEAFF. In DNA form, the CDR3 reads TGTGCCAGCAGCGTCACAGGATTGAACACTGAAGCTTTCTTT.

V is TRBV30 and J is TRBJ2-7; 9 bases align to TRBD1. CDR3 length: 14 amino acids. Germline values: CDR1 GTSNPN, CDR2 SVGIG (reference sequence). Germline trimming cut 5 bases from V and 5 bases from J; bases unmatched to any gene: 10. The CDR3, as DNA: TGTGCCTGGGCGCCGGGACAGGGTCTCCACGAGCAGTACTTC. It yields the protein CAWAPGQGLHEQYF.

The count of this clone is one. The chain links TRBV4-2 to TRBJ2-3, with D hard to call. The germline V and J ends were trimmed by 5 bases and 0 bases, with 9 bases remaining between them. Germline V CDR1 and CDR2: LGHNA, YNFKEQ. The CDR3 has 14 amino acids. The CDR3 sequence is CASSAQVSTDTQYF. The CDR3, as DNA: TGTGCCAGCAGCGCTCAGGTTAGCACAGATACGCAGTATTTT.

V gene TRBV28 combines with J gene TRBJ2-3; a possible D gene is TRBD2 (7 bases). The CDR3 has 15 amino acids. Germline loops: CDR1 MDHEN, CDR2 SYDVKM. Between the trimmed V and J ends, which lost 2 bases and 1 base, there was a span of 10 bases. The CDR3 loop is CASSLGGARTDTQYF. In DNA form, the CDR3 reads TGTGCCAGCAGTTTAGGGGGGGCCCGCACAGATACGCAGTATTTT.